Listed below are T cell receptor beta chains from one sample, sequenced in a study of shared clonotypes between healthy human individuals. TCRdb's table, derived via immunoSEQ multiplex PCR, lists solely in-frame clones and lacks some. The sample shows some 2,100,000 clones, approximately 96% of them seen only once. Sequencing was done on a sample of naive CD4+ T cells sorted from blood. These receptors all stem from a man aged 18-30 years in good health. CDR3s include the opening cysteine and the closing phenylalanine or tryptophan. D genes are given only for firm matches. The size entry is marked missing in some rows and otherwise reads once, few, many or a size class.

j_call: TRBJ1-2; v_call: TRBV28; clone_size: once; d_call: TRBD1; cdr3_nt: TGTGCCAGCAGCTCTCCCGACAGGGCCATTTATGGCTACACCTTC; cdr3_aa: CASSSPDRAIYGYTF
j_call: TRBJ1-1; v_call: TRBV9; clone_size: -; d_call: -; cdr3_nt: TGTGCCAGCAGCGTAGATGCAGGGAGGACTGAAGCTTTCTTT; cdr3_aa: CASSVDAGRTEAFF
j_call: TRBJ2-2; v_call: TRBV4-3; clone_size: -; d_call: TRBD1; cdr3_nt: TGCGCCAGCAGCCAAGATTGGACAGGGGGCGCCACCGGGGAGCTGTTTTTT; cdr3_aa: CASSQDWTGGATGELFF
j_call: TRBJ2-3; v_call: TRBV9; clone_size: -; d_call: -; cdr3_nt: TGTGCCAGCAGCGCCGGACTTGGCACAGATACGCAGTATTTT; cdr3_aa: CASSAGLGTDTQYF
j_call: TRBJ2-7; v_call: TRBV5-4; clone_size: -; d_call: TRBD1; cdr3_nt: TGTGCCAGCAGGGGGACAGGGAATGCCTACGAGCAGTACTTC; cdr3_aa: CASRGTGNAYEQYF
j_call: TRBJ1-2; v_call: TRBV9; clone_size: once; d_call: -; cdr3_nt: TGTGCCAGCAGCGTAGATTCCACTAACTATGGCTACACCTTC; cdr3_aa: CASSVDSTNYGYTF
j_call: TRBJ1-5; v_call: TRBV11-2; clone_size: -; d_call: TRBD1; cdr3_nt: TGTGCCAGCAGCTTAGGGCAGGGGGTAATGGGCAATCAGCCCCAGCATTTT; cdr3_aa: CASSLGQGVMGNQPQHF
j_call: TRBJ2-1; v_call: TRBV11-2; clone_size: -; d_call: TRBD2; cdr3_nt: TGTGCCAGCAGCTTAAATAGCGGGGGGGCGAATGAGCAGTTCTTC; cdr3_aa: CASSLNSGGANEQFF
j_call: TRBJ1-5; v_call: TRBV6-5; clone_size: -; d_call: -; cdr3_nt: TGTGCCAGCAGTAGACAGAGGAATCAGCCCCAGCATTTT; cdr3_aa: CASSRQRNQPQHF
j_call: TRBJ2-5; v_call: TRBV5-1; clone_size: -; d_call: -; cdr3_nt: TGCGCCAGCACCCGACAGTACACGGAAGAGACCCAGTACTTC; cdr3_aa: CASTRQYTEETQYF
j_call: TRBJ1-1; v_call: TRBV5-4; clone_size: few; d_call: -; cdr3_nt: TGTGCCAGCAGCCCTATGTTGGCAGGGCTGAACACTGAAGCTTTCTTT; cdr3_aa: CASSPMLAGLNTEAFF
j_call: TRBJ2-1; v_call: TRBV18; clone_size: -; d_call: -; cdr3_nt: TGTGCCAGCTCGTCGAGTATAGCGGTTCTTTACAATGAGCAGTTCTTC; cdr3_aa: CASSSSIAVLYNEQFF
j_call: TRBJ2-3; v_call: TRBV7-9; clone_size: -; d_call: -; cdr3_nt: TGTGCCAGCAGCTTAGTGCGCGCCACAGATACGCAGTATTTT; cdr3_aa: CASSLVRATDTQYF
j_call: TRBJ2-1; v_call: TRBV5-1; clone_size: -; d_call: TRBD2; cdr3_nt: TGCGCCAGCAGCTTGGCGGGGTCTAGCGGCTACAATGAGCAGTTCTTC; cdr3_aa: CASSLAGSSGYNEQFF
j_call: TRBJ2-5; v_call: TRBV4-3; clone_size: -; d_call: TRBD2; cdr3_nt: TGCGCCAGCAGCTATGGTCAGGCTAGCGGGAGGGCACTGGGAGAGACCCAGTACTTC; cdr3_aa: CASSYGQASGRALGETQYF
j_call: TRBJ1-1; v_call: TRBV28; clone_size: -; d_call: -; cdr3_nt: TGTGCCAGCAGTTTGGGGCACACTGAAGCTTTCTTT; cdr3_aa: CASSLGHTEAFF
j_call: TRBJ2-3; v_call: TRBV6-6; clone_size: -; d_call: -; cdr3_nt: TGTGCCTCAGGGGGGGGGAAAGCAGTTACAGATACGCAGTATTTT; cdr3_aa: CASGGGKAVTDTQYF
j_call: TRBJ1-4; v_call: TRBV7-9; clone_size: -; d_call: -; cdr3_nt: TGTGCCAGCAGCCTAGGGGGGACTAATGAAAAACTGTTTTTT; cdr3_aa: CASSLGGTNEKLFF
j_call: TRBJ2-2; v_call: TRBV5-4; clone_size: -; d_call: TRBD1; cdr3_nt: TGTGCCAGCAGCCGACAGGGCGTCGGGGAGCTGTTTTTT; cdr3_aa: CASSRQGVGELFF
j_call: TRBJ2-7; v_call: TRBV27; clone_size: -; d_call: TRBD1; cdr3_nt: TGTGCCAGCAGTGTGACAGGGGGCGGCAGCGAGCAGTACTTC; cdr3_aa: CASSVTGGGSEQYF
j_call: TRBJ2-3; v_call: TRBV25-1; clone_size: -; d_call: TRBD2; cdr3_nt: TGTGCCAGCAGTGTCCCGGGGGGGACAGATACGCAGTATTTT; cdr3_aa: CASSVPGGTDTQYF
j_call: TRBJ1-6; v_call: TRBV10-2; clone_size: -; d_call: TRBD1; cdr3_nt: TGCGCCAGCAGTGAGTCGGGGGCAGGGGGAAATTCACCCCTCCACTTT; cdr3_aa: CASSESGAGGNSPLHF
j_call: TRBJ1-1; v_call: TRBV9; clone_size: once; d_call: -; cdr3_nt: TGTGCCAGCAGCGCTGGACAGAGGAACACTGAAGCTTTCTTT; cdr3_aa: CASSAGQRNTEAFF
j_call: TRBJ1-1; v_call: TRBV6-5; clone_size: once; d_call: -; cdr3_nt: TGTGCCAGCTTCGGTCCCGTCTCTGAAGCTTTCTTT; cdr3_aa: CASFGPVSEAFF
j_call: TRBJ2-3; v_call: TRBV5-4; clone_size: -; d_call: -; cdr3_nt: TGTGCCAGCAGCTTCAGGACAGTCACAGATACGCAGTATTTT; cdr3_aa: CASSFRTVTDTQYF
j_call: TRBJ2-7; v_call: TRBV6-6; clone_size: -; d_call: TRBD2; cdr3_nt: TGTGCCAGCAGAGAAACTAGCGGGAGGCCCTACGAGCAGTACTTC; cdr3_aa: CASRETSGRPYEQYF
j_call: TRBJ2-4; v_call: TRBV19; clone_size: -; d_call: -; cdr3_nt: TGTGCCAGTAGTATAGTTCCAAAGACAGACTTAGCCAAAAACATTCAGTACTTC; cdr3_aa: CASSIVPKTDLAKNIQYF
j_call: TRBJ2-5; v_call: TRBV7-2; clone_size: -; d_call: -; cdr3_nt: TGTGCCAGCAGCTTAGGTCCGGCGGCGGCCCAGTACTTC; cdr3_aa: CASSLGPAAAQYF
j_call: TRBJ2-2; v_call: TRBV5-1; clone_size: -; d_call: -; cdr3_nt: TGCGCCAGCAGCTTGAGTTCCGGTACTACCGGGGAGCTGTTTTTT; cdr3_aa: CASSLSSGTTGELFF
j_call: TRBJ1-1; v_call: TRBV10-1; clone_size: -; d_call: -; cdr3_nt: TGCGCCAGCAGTAGAGGGGGGCTTGGCACTGAAGCTTTCTTT; cdr3_aa: CASSRGGLGTEAFF
j_call: TRBJ2-7; v_call: TRBV5-1; clone_size: -; d_call: -; cdr3_nt: TGCGCCAGCAGCCTCTCCGGGAGTACGTACGAGCAGTACTTC; cdr3_aa: CASSLSGSTYEQYF
j_call: TRBJ1-1; v_call: TRBV9; clone_size: -; d_call: -; cdr3_nt: TGTGCCAGCAGCGTAGGTGGGGGGTCGAACACTGAAGCTTTCTTT; cdr3_aa: CASSVGGGSNTEAFF
j_call: TRBJ1-2; v_call: TRBV30; clone_size: -; d_call: TRBD1; cdr3_nt: TGTGCCTGGAGGGAACAGGGGGCCGGTGGCTACACCTTC; cdr3_aa: CAWREQGAGGYTF
j_call: TRBJ1-6; v_call: TRBV2; clone_size: once; d_call: -; cdr3_nt: TGTGCCAGCAGTGTTATCTCACCCCTCCACTTT; cdr3_aa: CASSVISPLHF
j_call: TRBJ1-1; v_call: TRBV12-5; clone_size: -; d_call: -; cdr3_nt: TGTGCTAGTGGTTTGGTATTGGGGGGAAGCAGGAACACTGAAGCTTTCTTT; cdr3_aa: CASGLVLGGSRNTEAFF
j_call: TRBJ1-6; v_call: TRBV7-2; clone_size: -; d_call: -; cdr3_nt: TGTGCCAGCAGCTCCGCCCGGGGGGGGTCGAATTCACCCCTCCACTTT; cdr3_aa: CASSSARGGSNSPLHF
j_call: TRBJ2-7; v_call: TRBV5-1; clone_size: -; d_call: TRBD1; cdr3_nt: TGCGCCAGCAGCCAGGACAGGGGGCCTTCCATTTTC; cdr3_aa: CASSQDRGPSIF
j_call: TRBJ2-4; v_call: TRBV6-5; clone_size: -; d_call: -; cdr3_nt: TGTGCCAGCAGTTCGCGACAGAACATTCAGTACTTC; cdr3_aa: CASSSRQNIQYF
j_call: TRBJ2-3; v_call: TRBV10-2; clone_size: -; d_call: -; cdr3_nt: TGCGCCAGCAGGATGGACCGCACAGATACGCAGTATTTT; cdr3_aa: CASRMDRTDTQYF
j_call: TRBJ1-2; v_call: TRBV6-1; clone_size: -; d_call: -; cdr3_nt: TGTGCCAGCAGTGATCGCCGAAACTATGGCTACACCTTC; cdr3_aa: CASSDRRNYGYTF
j_call: TRBJ2-5; v_call: TRBV6-5; clone_size: once; d_call: TRBD1; cdr3_nt: TGTGCCAGCAGTTTCGGACAGGGAGCCTCAGAGACCCAGTACTTC; cdr3_aa: CASSFGQGASETQYF
j_call: TRBJ2-7; v_call: TRBV10-3; clone_size: -; d_call: -; cdr3_nt: TGTGCCATCAGTGAGAAGGGGACGAGCTCCTACGAGCAGTACTTC; cdr3_aa: CAISEKGTSSYEQYF
j_call: TRBJ1-2; v_call: TRBV30; clone_size: -; d_call: -; cdr3_nt: TGTGCCTTAAGGGAGGTCTATGGCTACACCTTC; cdr3_aa: CALREVYGYTF
j_call: TRBJ2-5; v_call: TRBV30; clone_size: -; d_call: -; cdr3_nt: TGTGCCTGGAGTGAGGGACCCGCACAGAGGACCCAGTACTTC; cdr3_aa: CAWSEGPAQRTQYF
j_call: TRBJ1-2; v_call: TRBV7-9; clone_size: -; d_call: -; cdr3_nt: TGTGCCAGCAGCACGGGGGCGCTTAACTATGGCTACACCTTC; cdr3_aa: CASSTGALNYGYTF
j_call: TRBJ2-1; v_call: TRBV2; clone_size: -; d_call: TRBD2; cdr3_nt: TGTGCCAGCAGTGAAGTTCTAGCGGGATCTTACGATGAGCAGTTCTTC; cdr3_aa: CASSEVLAGSYDEQFF
j_call: TRBJ2-7; v_call: TRBV5-1; clone_size: -; d_call: -; cdr3_nt: TGCGCCAGCAGCTCCTCCCAAGGCCCGCAACACGAGCAGTACTTC; cdr3_aa: CASSSSQGPQHEQYF
j_call: TRBJ2-5; v_call: TRBV10-3; clone_size: -; d_call: TRBD2; cdr3_nt: TGTGCCATCCGGACTAGCGTCCAAGAGACCCAGTACTTC; cdr3_aa: CAIRTSVQETQYF
j_call: TRBJ1-2; v_call: TRBV5-4; clone_size: once; d_call: -; cdr3_nt: TGTGCCAGCACCAAACAGGGAGGAGCTAACTATGGCTACACCTTC; cdr3_aa: CASTKQGGANYGYTF
j_call: TRBJ2-7; v_call: TRBV18; clone_size: -; d_call: -; cdr3_nt: TGTGCCAGCTCACCACGGGACTCCTACGAGCAGTACTTC; cdr3_aa: CASSPRDSYEQYF
j_call: TRBJ2-2; v_call: TRBV6-6; clone_size: -; d_call: TRBD1; cdr3_nt: TGTGCCAGCAGTCGGGACAGGGCCACCGGGGAGCTGTTTTTT; cdr3_aa: CASSRDRATGELFF
j_call: TRBJ2-1; v_call: TRBV10-3; clone_size: -; d_call: TRBD1; cdr3_nt: TGTGCTTCAGACAGGGGGCTTTACAATGAGCAGTTCTTC; cdr3_aa: CASDRGLYNEQFF